This passage covers 32 T cell receptor beta chains from one sample sequenced in a study of glioma-infiltrating T cells. Amplification of TCR alpha and beta CDR3 regions from RNA used iRepertoire nested multiplex PCR. TCRdb analysed the multiplex PCR reads with MiXCR anew, one entry per CDR3 protein. The table includes about 130,000 distinct CDR3 sequences, 23% detected once. The sample was glioma tissue, nonneoplastic brain tissue, or PBMCs (not recorded which). These receptors came from a human donor with low-grade glioma or glioblastoma, undergoing nonglioma brain surgery, or in good health (not recorded which).

About this clonotype itself: The CDR3 carries no conserved terminal phenylalanine or tryptophan, so it likely arises from a read error. The chain has TRBV5-4 and TRBJ1-2; D is perhaps TRBD1 (6 bases). Deletions cut 4 bases from V and 5 bases from J, with 18 bases between. Germline V gives CDR1 SGHNT, CDR2 YYREEE (reference sequence). CDR3 size: 15 residues. The CDR3 nucleotides are TGTGCCAGCAGCCTTGGACAGTCCCATCAATATGGCTACACCTTA. As protein: CASSLGQSHQYGYTL.

This clonotype was seen many times. The genes are TRBV7-2 and TRBJ2-2, with TRBD2 matching 11 bases. Trimming at V came to 6 bases and at J to 8 bases, leaving 5 bases not matched to a gene. Germline loops: CDR1 SGHTA, CDR2 FQGNSA. This CDR3 region has 14 residues. CDR3 DNA: TGTGCCAGCAGGACGACTAGCGGGATTGGGGAGCTGTTTTTT. Protein: CASRTTSGIGELFF.

This clonotype was recorded a few times. The chain links TRBV4-1 to TRBJ2-5; 10 nucleotides line up with TRBD2. In germline, CDR1 is MGHRA, CDR2 YSYEKL. The CDR3 extends over 20 amino acids. V lost 4 bases, J lost 1 base, and 18 bases stayed unmatched. The CDR3 DNA reads TGCGCCAGCAGCCCACCGAGGGGGATAGCCCGGACTAGCGGCCAAGAGACCCAGTACTTC. Its protein is CASSPPRGIARTSGQETQYF.

Ten or more counts support this clonotype. The rearrangement uses TRBV2 and TRBJ1-5; D is undetermined. The CDR3 is 15 amino acids. CDR1 is SNHLY, CDR2 FYNNEI, per germline. V lost 1 base, J lost 0 bases, and 7 bases lay in between. DNA for the CDR3: TGTGCCAGCAGTGAAGGTAGTTTTAGCAATCAGCCCCAGCATTTT. It yields the protein CASSEGSFSNQPQHF.

The rearrangement uses TRBV7-2 and TRBJ2-7; 11 bases are shared with TRBD2. The J segment lost 3 bases and the V segment lost 6 bases, leaving 7 bases of the junction unmatched. CDR3 length: 15 amino acids. Germline V CDR1 and CDR2: SGHTA, FQGNSA. The CDR3 loop reads CASSSTSGSIYEQYF. The CDR3 coding sequence is TGTGCCAGCAGTTCAACTAGCGGGAGTATCTACGAGCAGTACTTC.

This clonotype was found many times. The missing conserved phenylalanine or tryptophan at the end of this CDR3 makes a read error likely. V gene TRBV27 combines with J gene TRBJ1-1, with D possibly TRBD1 on 6 matching bases. The germline V gene encodes CDR1 MNHEY and CDR2 SMNVEV (reference sequence). V was cut by 4 bases and J by 4 bases, with 16 bases left in between. This CDR3 has 15 residues. CDR3 coding DNA: TGTGCCAGCAGTTACCTCTCTGGCAGGGGCACTGAAGCTTTCCTT. Translating it yields CASSYLSGRGTEAFL.

This clonotype was recorded many times. The V and J genes are TRBV6-6 and TRBJ2-3; D not resolved. Trimming took 0 bases from V and 6 from J, leaving 13 bases between them. The germline V gene has CDR1 MNHNY and CDR2 SVGAGI (reference sequence). CDR3 length equals 15 residues. The CDR3 region is CASSYSGRQGDTQYF. CDR3 in DNA: TGTGCCAGCAGTTACTCAGGCAGGCAAGGGGATACGCAGTATTTT.

Ten or more counts support this clonotype. The chain joins TRBV4-1 to TRBJ1-5, with D uncertain. Germline lookup yields CDR1 MGHRA and CDR2 YSYEKL. Between the trimmed V and J ends, which lost 8 bases and 2 bases, there was a span of 10 bases. This CDR3 comprises 13 residues. The CDR3 reads CASSTPGNQPQHF. CDR3 bases: TGCGCCAGCTCGACCCCAGGCAATCAGCCCCAGCATTTT.

In regard to this clonotype: One junction end does not reproduce the germline sequence, and a read error may be involved. This chain connects TRBV6-5 to TRBJ2-7, with TRBD2 matching 8 bases. The V gene's germline CDR1 is MNHEY and CDR2 SVGAGI. The CDR3 covers 15 residues. The CDR3 here is CASSSRLATSYVQYF. In DNA form, the CDR3 reads TGCGCCAGCAGTTCCCGACTAGCGACATCCTACGTGCAGTACTTC.

The sample holds many counts of this clonotype. The chain employs TRBV19 and TRBJ2-7, with 7 positions matching TRBD2. Germline CDR1 and CDR2: LNHDA and SQIVND (reference sequence). V was clipped by 3 bases and J by 3 bases; unmatched bases: 20. The CDR3 has 19 amino acids. The CDR3 sequence is CASSIKGTEGLEVFYEQYF. CDR3 DNA sequence: TGTGCCAGTAGTATTAAAGGGACGGAAGGACTAGAAGTCTTCTACGAGCAGTACTTC.

This clonotype was seen only a few times. The chain has TRBV4-3 and TRBJ1-2; D is unclear. Germline V gene data show CDR1 as LGHNA and CDR2 as YSLEER. This CDR3 contains 13 residues. Trimming pared 0 bases from V and 7 bases from J, leaving 9 bases between. The CDR3: CASSQERWAGYTF. DNA of the CDR3: TGCGCCAGCAGCCAAGAGAGGTGGGCTGGCTACACCTTC.

Remarks on this clonotype: Given a much more abundant clone one base away, this may be a read error. The V gene is TRBV6-1, the J gene TRBJ2-5, with D perhaps TRBD1 (6 bases). CDR3 length: 15 amino acids. Looked up from germline, CDR1 is MNHNS and CDR2 is SASEGT. In DNA form, the CDR3 reads TGTACCAGCAGTGAAGCAGACAGGCTCCAAGAGACCCAGTACTTC. Translating it yields CTSSEADRLQETQYF.

This clonotype was found many times. This chain uses TRBV2 with TRBJ2-7; 11 positions match TRBD1. In germline, CDR1 is SNHLY, CDR2 FYNNEI. The CDR3 is made up of 15 amino acids. V dropped 7 bases and J dropped 4; count of bases not matched to a gene: 9. CDR3 DNA sequence: TGTGCCAGCACCAGGACAGGGGGCGATTTGTACGAGCAGTACTTC. It translates to CASTRTGGDLYEQYF.

The table lists this clonotype with many counts. The chain is built from TRBV6-1 and TRBJ2-7, with 10 bases that match TRBD2. The length of the CDR3 is 15 residues. V was clipped by 5 bases and J by 5 bases; unmatched bases: 9. CDR1 is MNHNS and CDR2 is SASEGT in the germline V gene. CDR3 protein: CASSRASGRGDEQYF. CDR3 sequence (DNA): TGTGCCAGCAGTCGAGCAAGCGGGAGGGGGGACGAGCAGTACTTC.

This chain links TRBV18 with TRBJ2-1; 13 bases fit TRBD2. The J segment lost 8 bases and the V segment lost 1 base, leaving 8 bases of the junction unmatched. The CDR3 is made up of 17 amino acids. Germline V gene lookup returns CDR1 KGHSH and CDR2 LQKENI. CDR3 amino acids: CASSPLFRTSGSHEQFF. In nucleotides, the CDR3 is TGTGCCAGCTCACCACTGTTCAGGACTAGCGGGAGTCATGAGCAGTTCTTC.

This clonotype was recorded only once. V is TRBV5-1 and J is TRBJ2-6; no reliable D call. The V gene lost 0 bases and the J gene lost 3 bases, with 16 bases spanning the gap. This CDR3 contains 18 residues. CDR1 and CDR2 (germline): SGHRS, YFSETQ. This CDR3 reads CASSLEASAPFGANVLTF. The CDR3 nucleotides read TGCGCCAGCAGCTTGGAGGCTTCAGCCCCTTTTGGGGCCAACGTCCTGACTTTC.

This clonotype appeared a few times. V is TRBV20-1 and J is TRBJ2-1, with TRBD2 matching 14 bases. This CDR3 comprises 15 residues. Germline CDR1 is DFQATT and CDR2 is SNEGSKA (reference sequence). V lost 6 bases to trimming and J lost 5 bases; unmatched junction nucleotides: 6. DNA for the CDR3: TGCAGTGCCTTACGGGGACTAGCGGGAGACAATGAGCAGTTCTTC. It translates to CSALRGLAGDNEQFF.

The table lists this clonotype with many counts. The rearrangement links TRBV2 to TRBJ1-5, with a weak D call TRBD1 (5 bases). V lost 6 bases to trimming and J lost 5 bases, with 17 bases between them. The germline gives CDR1 SNHLY, CDR2 FYNNEI. The CDR3 extends over 15 amino acids. CDR3 protein: CASRPQVLGDQPQHF. The CDR3 DNA reads as TGTGCCAGCAGACCCCAGGTTTTGGGGGATCAGCCCCAGCATTTT.

This clonotype was counted many times. This chain joins TRBV7-9 and TRBJ1-1; 7 bases fit TRBD1. V lost 5 bases, J lost 6 bases, and 9 bases stayed unmatched. Germline V gene sequence: CDR1 SEHNR, CDR2 FQNEAQ (reference sequence). There are 14 residues in the CDR3. CDR3 protein: CASSPQGPSAEAFF. For the CDR3, the DNA is TGTGCCAGCAGCCCACAGGGGCCATCCGCTGAAGCTTTCTTT.

The chain employs TRBV2 and TRBJ2-1, with TRBD1 as a possible D gene (5 bases). This CDR3 region has 14 residues. V was cut by 3 bases and J by 6 bases, with 12 bases left in between. Germline lookup yields CDR1 SNHLY and CDR2 FYNNEI. The CDR3 loop reads CASSDDQGTNEQFF. The CDR3, as DNA: TGTGCCAGCAGTGACGATCAGGGAACCAATGAGCAGTTCTTC.

This clonotype was recorded many times. The chain carries TRBV2 and TRBJ2-5, with D maybe TRBD2 (6 bases). This CDR3 has 14 amino acids. Germline V CDR1 and CDR2: SNHLY, FYNNEI. V lost 5 bases and J 1 base, leaving 11 bases between the germline ends. The CDR3 protein is CASSPLAPQETQYF. The CDR3 DNA follows: TGTGCCAGCAGTCCGCTAGCGCCCCAAGAGACCCAGTACTTC.

The rearrangement links TRBV30 to TRBJ1-2; no clear D gene. The CDR3 is made up of 13 amino acids. V was trimmed by 7 bases and J by 5 bases, leaving 17 bases between them. CDR1 is GTSNPN and CDR2 is SVGIG in the germline V gene (reference sequence). DNA for the CDR3: TGTGCCTTGACCGAGAACAGCCTGTATGGCTACACCTTC. Amino acids: CALTENSLYGYTF. The variable domain in full, with the rest retrieved from reference TRBV30 and TRBJ1-2, is SQTIHQWPATLVQPVGSPLSLECTVEGTSNPNLYWYRQAAGRGLQLLFYSVGIGQISSEVPQNLSASRPQDRQFILSSKKLLLSDSGFYLCALTENSLYGYTFGSGTRLTVV.

This clonotype was observed at least ten times. The V gene is TRBV4-1, the J gene TRBJ2-2; D is uncertain. Deletions cut 5 bases from V and 4 bases from J, with 8 bases between. This CDR3 comprises 13 residues. In germline, CDR1 is MGHRA, CDR2 YSYEKL. The CDR3: CASSGRITGELFF. The CDR3 DNA follows: TGCGCCAGCAGCGGCCGTATCACCGGGGAGCTGTTTTTT.

The table lists this clonotype with a few counts. The gene calls are TRBV19 and TRBJ2-2; D unclear. Germline lookup yields CDR1 LNHDA and CDR2 SQIVND (reference sequence). The CDR3 spans 12 residues. The germline V and J ends were trimmed by 10 bases and 4 bases, with 10 bases remaining between them. The CDR3 region has the DNA TGTGCCATACTCATTGGCACCGGGGAGCTGTTTTTT. Amino acids: CAILIGTGELFF.

J is TRBJ2-1 and V is TRBV5-6, with D possibly being TRBD1 or TRBD2 (5 bases each). V was pared by 4 bases and J by 0 bases, with 26 bases between. The CDR3 covers 20 residues. The germline gives CDR1 SGHDT, CDR2 YYEEEE. CDR3: CASSPVGEFKLSGSYNEQFF. In DNA form, the CDR3 reads TGTGCCAGCAGCCCCGTAGGGGAGTTTAAACTTTCGGGCTCCTACAATGAGCAGTTCTTC.

Comments on this clonotype: This likely comes from a read error, as the CDR3 has no conserved phenylalanine or tryptophan at its end. The rearrangement joins TRBV12-3 or TRBV12-4 to TRBJ2-7, with 8 nucleotides matching TRBD2. Trimming took 4 bases from V and 2 from J; bases not matched to a gene: 13. This CDR3 spans 17 amino acids. The DNA of the CDR3 is TGTGCCAGCAGTTCGGTGAGCGGGAGCGACATCACCTACGAGCAGTACCTC. Protein product: CASSSVSGSDITYEQYL.

The chain recombines TRBV14 with TRBJ2-7, with 8 positions matching TRBD1. CDR1 is SGHDN and CDR2 is FVKESK in the germline V gene. The CDR3 is made up of 15 amino acids. The ends lost 3 bases at V and 3 bases at J; junction bases unmatched: 7. The CDR3 sequence: CASSHRDRRVYEQYF. CDR3 bases: TGTGCCAGCAGCCATAGGGACAGGAGGGTCTACGAGCAGTACTTC.

Ten or more counts support this clonotype. The gene calls are TRBV4-3 and TRBJ2-7; TRBD2 agrees at 8 bases. The CDR3 runs to 15 residues. V was pared by 0 bases and J by 3 bases, with 4 bases of the junction left unmatched. Germline CDR1 and CDR2: LGHNA and YSLEER. In DNA form, the CDR3 reads TGCGCCAGCAGCCAAGATCTCGGGGGGGTCTACGAGCAGTACTTC. It encodes CASSQDLGGVYEQYF.

This rearrangement joins TRBV30 to TRBJ2-1, with D perhaps given as TRBD1 or TRBD2 (6 bases each). Germline-derived CDR1 and CDR2 are GTSNPN and SVGIG (reference sequence). The CDR3 length is 15 residues. V lost 7 bases and J 0 bases, leaving 16 bases between the germline ends. CDR3 protein: CASEEGVSSYNEQFF. The CDR3 DNA is TGTGCCTCCGAGGAGGGGGTTAGCTCCTACAATGAGCAGTTCTTC.

This clonotype was detected many times. A much more abundant neighbour one base away suggests this may be a read error. CDR3 amino acids: CVSSYTGVEQFF. The CDR3 DNA is TGTGTCAGCAGTTACACAGGGGTTGAGCAGTTCTTC. The V call is TRBV6-2 or TRBV6-3, the J call TRBJ2-1; 7 bases match TRBD1. The germline gives CDR1 MNHEY, CDR2 SVGEGT. The CDR3 spans 12 residues.

Only one count was recorded for this clonotype. A read error is possible here, since a much larger clone lies one base away. The chain employs TRBV6-1 and TRBJ2-7, with 11 nucleotides matching TRBD2. The J segment lost 4 bases and the V segment lost 6 bases, leaving 8 bases of the junction unmatched. This CDR3 is 15 amino acids long. Germline CDR1 reads MNHNS; CDR2 reads SASEGT. As DNA, the CDR3 is TGTGCCAGCAGACAAGGTAGCGGGAGGGCGTACGAGCAGTACTTC. Amino acids: CASRQGSGRAYEQYF.

This clonotype has just a few counts. The V and J genes are TRBV19 and TRBJ2-5; 9 bases fit TRBD1. This CDR3 comprises 14 residues. V lost 6 bases to trimming and J lost 5 bases; unmatched junction nucleotides: 7. CDR1 is LNHDA and CDR2 is SQIVND in the germline V gene (reference sequence). The CDR3 region is CASRTTGGGETQYF. The CDR3 bases are TGTGCCAGTAGGACGACAGGGGGAGGCGAGACCCAGTACTTC.